In its sample, the clone carrying this TCR beta chain was seen a few times. Antigen specificity is unknown. This specimen comes from a study of beta chain features in type 1 diabetes. At the level of the study: Patients shared similar age, gender and cell yields with healthy donors. Points from the study as a whole: For patients and controls alike, PCR might favor shorter templates to the same degree. For Type 1 diabetes patients, all four CD4+ subsets carried TCRB CDR3s that were moderately but significantly shorter. In type 1 diabetes patients, VDJ junctions had fewer insertions; deletions at these junctions were more frequent.

In germline, CDR1 is SGHRS, CDR2 YFSETQ. V shed 4 bases, J shed 8 bases, and the junction held 7 bases outside the gene matches. The CDR3 loop spans 14 amino acids. Sequenced material consisted of expressed TCRB transcripts (all of the isolated RNA was reverse transcribed). Data came from immunoSEQ multiplex PCR; TCRdb stores just in-frame clones and leaves some out. Of a few hundred thousand clones in the sample, less than 15% were seen once. Sorted populations all had greater than 95% purity. This clonotype was obtained from a woman aged 18-35 years with type 1 diabetes. The sequencing input was naive CD4+ T cells from blood. The gene calls are TRBV5-1 and TRBJ2-1, with 9 bases fitting TRBD2. The DNA of the CDR3 is TGCGCCAGCAGCCCCGTAGCGGGAGCTGATGAGCAGTTCTTC. Amino acids: CASSPVAGADEQFF.